This TCR beta chain was sequenced for a study of blood T cells in healthy people across ages. Alongside a J-beta primer mix, a sample-barcoded 5' primer served in a second PCR lasting about 7 to 11 cycles. From the 5' RACE reads, TCRdb called clonotypes with MiXCR, one entry per CDR3 protein. The sample consists of 1,100,000 or so distinct CDR3 sequences, under 55% of them appearing once. Germline V gene data show CDR1 as SQVTM and CDR2 as ANQGSEA. The CDR3 has 15 amino acids. Of note for this clonotype: Sequence at one end of the junction differs from germline and may be a read error.

Sequencing used blood. The TCR comes from a woman aged 60-75 years in good health. The genes are TRBV29-1 and TRBJ2-3, with 10 bases fitting TRBD2. CDR3 in amino acids: CGVEILAGRGDTQYF. The CDR3 DNA is TGCGGCGTTGAAATACTAGCGGGAAGAGGCGATACGCAGTATTTT.